This passage covers 11 T cell receptor beta chains from one sample sequenced in a study of blood T cell repertoires in COVID-19. Sequencing was performed with immunoSEQ multiplex PCR; in TCRdb, only in-frame clones are kept and a portion is missing. This table holds some 250,000 clones, around nine tenths found once. The sequencing sample was made of PBMCs or T cells enriched from blood (not recorded which). These receptors all stem from a man between 40 and 49 years old who had recovered from COVID-19.

The genes are TRBV7-6 and TRBJ2-7, with TRBD2 matching over 16 bases. Germline trimming cut 5 bases from V and 2 bases from J; bases unmatched to any gene: 6. This CDR3 comprises 17 residues. Germline CDR1 and CDR2: SGHVS and FNYEAQ. DNA of the CDR3: TGTGCCAGCAGCAGCGGGACTAGCGGGAGGGGGACCTACGAGCAGTACTTC. Translated, it gives CASSSGTSGRGTYEQYF. Full variable domain (remainder filled in from reference TRBV7-6 and TRBJ2-7): GAGVSQSPRYKVTKRGQDVALRCDPISGHVSLYWYRQALGQGPEFLTYFNYEAQQDKSGLPNDRFSAERPEGSISTLTIQRTEQRDSAMYRCASSSGTSGRGTYEQYFGPGTRLTVT.

The rearrangement links TRBV11-3 to TRBJ2-7, with TRBD2 matching over 9 bases. Germline CDR1 is SGHNT and CDR2 is YENEEA. J gave up 5 bases and V 3 bases, and 8 bases lay outside the gene matches. This CDR3 contains 15 residues. CDR3 amino acids: CASSFRGGAMDEQYF. CDR3 DNA sequence: TGTGCCAGCAGCTTTCGCGGGGGGGCGATGGACGAGCAGTACTTC.

The chain uses TRBV6-6 and TRBJ2-7; the match to TRBD1 covers 10 bases. This CDR3 has 14 amino acids. With V trimmed by 6 bases and J by 6 bases, 8 bases remained unmatched. CDR1 and CDR2 from the germline V gene are MNHNY and SVGAGI (reference sequence). CDR3 sequence (DNA): TGTGCCAGCAGGAGGGACAGGGGTTGGGGCGAGCAGTACTTC. It specifies CASRRDRGWGEQYF.

The V call is TRBV9, the J call TRBJ2-3; D might be TRBD1 (5 bases). V lost 3 bases and J lost 2, with 10 bases in between. CDR3 size: 14 residues. From germline, CDR1 is SGDLS and CDR2 YYNGEE. The CDR3 DNA is TGTGCCAGCAGCGCCTCAGGGCTCACAGATACGCAGTATTTT. Amino acid sequence: CASSASGLTDTQYF.

Only one count was recorded for this clone. The chain uses TRBV3-1 (or the pseudogene TRBV3-2) and TRBJ2-5; possibly TRBD2 for D (5 bases). Germline-derived CDR1 and CDR2 are LGHDT and YNNKEL (reference sequence). The CDR3 runs 15 residues. V lost 1 base, J lost 2 bases, and 11 bases lay in between. CDR3 in DNA: TGTGCCAGCAGCCAAGGGGTCGGGGAACAAGAGACCCAGTACTTC. Translating gives CASSQGVGEQETQYF.

The chain links TRBV29-1 to TRBJ2-1, with 8 bases identical to TRBD2. J gave up 4 bases and V 5 bases, and 7 bases lay outside the gene matches. The CDR3 is 14 amino acids. In germline, CDR1 is SQVTM, CDR2 ANQGSEA. The CDR3 DNA is TGCAGCGTTCAAGCGGGAGAATCTTACAATGAGCAGTTCTTC. It translates to CSVQAGESYNEQFF.

The chain combines TRBV19 with TRBJ2-3; 8 bases fit TRBD1. This CDR3 spans 14 amino acids. V lost 3 bases to trimming and J lost 6 bases; unmatched junction nucleotides: 5. In germline, CDR1 is LNHDA, CDR2 SQIVND (reference sequence). The CDR3 sequence is CASSIIQGGDTQYF. Written as DNA, the CDR3 is TGTGCCAGTAGTATCATACAGGGGGGTGATACGCAGTATTTT.

In this sample, this clone turned up many times. This chain links TRBV7-3 with TRBJ1-5; maybe TRBD1 (5 bases). The length of the CDR3 is 16 residues. Germline V CDR1 and CDR2: SGHTA, FQGTGA. Trimming left V 2 bases short and J 1 base short, with 12 bases between. CDR3 sequence: CASSLGGVGSNQPQHF. The CDR3 nucleotides read TGTGCCAGCAGCTTAGGAGGGGTCGGAAGCAATCAGCCCCAGCATTTT.

This chain connects TRBV11-3 to TRBJ1-6; D is undetermined. V lost 2 bases to trimming and J lost 0 bases, with 5 bases between them. The CDR3 extends over 15 amino acids. Germline V CDR1 and CDR2: SGHNT, YENEEA. CDR3 loop: CASSLTSSYNSPLHF. The CDR3 DNA sequence: TGTGCCAGCAGCTTAACCAGCTCCTATAATTCACCCCTCCACTTT.

The rearrangement uses TRBV27 and TRBJ1-5; D gene unclear. V was pared by 5 bases and J by 8 bases, with 16 bases between. The CDR3 is 14 residues long. The germline V gene has CDR1 MNHEY and CDR2 SMNVEV (reference sequence). Here the CDR3 reads CASSHPGRREPQHF. The CDR3 DNA sequence: TGTGCCAGCAGTCACCCGGGGAGACGTGAGCCCCAGCATTTT.

The count of this clone is one. The chain joins TRBV27 to TRBJ2-1; 11 bases map to TRBD2. The CDR3 is 15 residues long. The V segment lost 5 bases and the J segment 3 bases; nucleotides outside the gene matches: 3. The V gene's germline CDR1 is MNHEY and CDR2 SMNVEV (reference sequence). The CDR3 DNA reads as TGTGCCAGCAGTCAAACTAGCGGGAGCTACAATGAGCAGTTCTTC. As protein: CASSQTSGSYNEQFF.